These 14 T cell receptor beta chains were all obtained from the same sample, sequenced in a study of blood T cell repertoires in COVID-19. Profiling relied on immunoSEQ multiplex PCR, and the TCRdb table lists in-frame clones only, not all of them. The repertoire holds about 52,000 clones, with roughly nine tenths as singletons. Material: peripheral blood. All receptors come from a human donor with active COVID-19. The donor label of this sample is uncertain.

The chain employs TRBV7-2 and TRBJ2-2; D call uncertain. This CDR3 is 14 amino acids long. Germline V lookup: CDR1 SGHTA, CDR2 FQGNSA. The V end was cut by 2 bases, the J end by 1 base, with 5 bases between. DNA for the CDR3: TGTGCCAGCAGCTTAAACAGGAACACCGGGGAGCTGTTTTTT. Translated, it gives CASSLNRNTGELFF.

The chain links TRBV6-5 to TRBJ2-1, with 10 bases fitting TRBD2. The germline CDR1 and CDR2 sequences are MNHEY and SVGAGI. The CDR3 loop spans 15 amino acids. V dropped 11 bases and J dropped 4; count of bases not matched to a gene: 11. This CDR3 reads CASQRASGGYNEQFF. The CDR3 DNA is TGTGCCTCTCAGAGGGCTAGCGGGGGATACAATGAGCAGTTCTTC.

V usage is TRBV7-3 and J usage is TRBJ2-1, with 11 bases matching TRBD2. Germline V gene sequence: CDR1 SGHTA, CDR2 FQGTGA. The V segment lost 5 bases and the J segment 3 bases; nucleotides outside the gene matches: 6. The CDR3 totals 16 residues. The CDR3 sequence is CASSATGTSGYNEQFF. The CDR3 nucleotides are TGTGCCAGCAGCGCTACGGGGACTAGCGGCTACAATGAGCAGTTCTTC.

The V and J genes are TRBV5-6 and TRBJ2-5, with D unresolved. The CDR3 spans 12 residues. The germline V gene has CDR1 SGHDT and CDR2 YYEEEE. V was trimmed by 4 bases and J by 7 bases, leaving 11 bases between them. The CDR3 DNA reads as TGTGCCAGCAGCCTGAATTCGGTGACCCAGTACTTC. Residues: CASSLNSVTQYF.

The rearrangement links TRBV3-1 (or the pseudogene TRBV3-2) to TRBJ1-1, with a weak D call TRBD1 (6 bases). The CDR3 covers 14 residues. V lost 4 bases and J lost 1, with 10 bases in between. Germline CDR1 reads LGHDT; CDR2 reads YNNKEL (reference sequence). CDR3 in DNA: TGTGCCAGCAGCCCACAGGGACAGAACACTGAAGCTTTCTTT. Its protein product is CASSPQGQNTEAFF.

This clone was observed once. The chain couples TRBV7-9 to TRBJ2-2, with 9 bases that match TRBD2. Per the germline V gene, CDR1 is SEHNR and CDR2 is FQNEAQ (reference sequence). The CDR3 length is 19 residues. Germline trimming cut 1 base from V and 0 bases from J; bases unmatched to any gene: 9. The CDR3 region has the DNA TGTGCCAGCAGCTTAGTTTCGGCTAGCGGGGATTCGAACACCGGGGAGCTGTTTTTT. This gives the protein CASSLVSASGDSNTGELFF.

V gene TRBV5-6 combines with J gene TRBJ2-2; TRBD1 matches at 12 bases. The CDR3 length is 16 residues. Germline V lookup: CDR1 SGHDT, CDR2 YYEEEE. J lost 6 bases, V lost 5 bases, and 8 bases had no gene match. CDR3 region: CASSSPGQGAAGELFF. In DNA, the CDR3 is TGTGCCAGCAGTTCTCCGGGACAGGGGGCTGCCGGGGAGCTGTTTTTT.

The chain has TRBV7-8 and TRBJ1-5; a possible D gene is TRBD1 (5 bases). V lost 0 bases to trimming and J lost 6 bases, with 12 bases between them. Germline lookup yields CDR1 SGHVS and CDR2 FQNEAQ. The CDR3 consists of 15 residues. CDR3 protein: CASSLASGYPQPQHF. The CDR3 DNA reads TGTGCCAGCAGCTTAGCGTCAGGGTACCCTCAGCCCCAGCATTTT.

The rearrangement joins TRBV13 to TRBJ2-3; the D is unclear. Germline loops: CDR1 PRHDT, CDR2 FYEKMQ (reference sequence). Trimming cost V 4 bases and J 12 bases, with 38 bases left between them. This CDR3 has 20 residues. CDR3 coding DNA: TGTGCCAGCAGCTCCTCTCGACTTACCCCCTCCACCACTTTCCCCTTTACCCAGTATTTT. It codes for CASSSSRLTPSTTFPFTQYF.

The CDR3 protein is CASSVSFGLGIHEQYF. Here the CDR3 DNA reads TGTGCCAGCAGCGTGAGCTTCGGACTAGGAATCCACGAGCAGTACTTC. The chain combines TRBV9 with TRBJ2-7; 7 positions agree with TRBD2. The CDR3 totals 16 residues. The V gene's germline CDR1 is SGDLS and CDR2 YYNGEE. V was clipped by 2 bases and J by 5 bases; unmatched bases: 13.

CDR3 sequence reads: CASSDPGQGYSNQPQHF. CDR3 DNA sequence: TGTGCCAGTAGTGATCCGGGACAGGGCTATAGCAATCAGCCCCAGCATTTT. The chain couples TRBV19 to TRBJ1-5; TRBD1 aligns across 9 bases. Trimming took 5 bases from V and 0 from J; bases not matched to a gene: 8. The CDR3 consists of 17 residues. Germline CDR1 is LNHDA and CDR2 is SQIVND (reference sequence).

This chain joins TRBV6-2 or TRBV6-3 and TRBJ1-5; 7 bases map to TRBD1. The CDR3 loop spans 15 amino acids. V was clipped by 5 bases and J by 7 bases; unmatched bases: 11. Germline values: CDR1 MNHEY, CDR2 SVGEGT. Written as DNA, the CDR3 is TGTGCCAGCAGTGACGACAGGGTAAGGGGACAGCCCCAGCATTTT. It yields the protein CASSDDRVRGQPQHF.

The rearrangement uses TRBV12-3 or TRBV12-4 and TRBJ2-7; 7 nucleotides match TRBD2. The CDR3 contains 13 residues. The V gene end was trimmed by 5 bases and the J gene end by 7 bases; junction bases not matched to a gene: 8. The DNA of the CDR3 is TGTGCCAGCAGTCAGTCGCGGGGAGGGGAGCAGTACTTC. This encodes CASSQSRGGEQYF.

The chain links TRBV3-1 (or the pseudogene TRBV3-2) to TRBJ2-3; 16 bases map to TRBD2. The CDR3 totals 19 residues. Looked up from germline, CDR1 is LGHDT and CDR2 is YNNKEL (reference sequence). The trim removed 4 bases at V and 4 bases at J, leaving 11 bases unmatched. CDR3 region: CASSPFPGLAGGQSDTQYF. The CDR3 nucleotides are TGTGCCAGCAGCCCTTTCCCGGGACTAGCGGGGGGGCAATCAGATACGCAGTATTTT.